These 30 T cell receptor beta chains came from one sample sequenced in a study of blood T cells in healthy people across ages. Through a sample-barcoded 5' primer and a J-beta primer mix, a second PCR was run for roughly 6 to 12 cycles. MiXCR, run by TCRdb on the 5' RACE reads, gives a single entry per CDR3 protein. This sample yields roughly 700,000 distinct CDR3 sequences, of which roughly 25% are seen a single time; 9.4% belongs to the top ten. Another study also made use of these data, one on T cells of mothers and their children.

The sample consisted of blood. Receptors originate from a boy aged 5-17 years in good health.

This clonotype was seen a few times. The rearrangement joins TRBV9 to TRBJ2-3, with D possibly matching TRBD2 (7 bases). Trimming cost V 3 bases and J 2 bases, with 13 bases left between them. The CDR3 consists of 15 residues. The germline CDR1 and CDR2 sequences are SGDLS and YYNGEE. The DNA for the CDR3 is TGTGCCAGCAGCGCTGGGGGGGGGCTCACAGATACGCAGTATTTT. Translated, it gives CASSAGGGLTDTQYF.

This clonotype was detected only a few times. The CDR3 here is CASSSPGLVRYEQFF. The CDR3 nucleotides are TGTGCCAGCAGTTCACCGGGACTAGTCAGATATGAGCAGTTCTTC. This chain joins TRBV27 and TRBJ2-1; 8 bases are shared with TRBD2. The CDR3 extends over 15 amino acids. Trimming removed 4 bases from V and 8 bases from J; junction bases left unmatched: 10. Germline V CDR1 and CDR2: MNHEY, SMNVEV (reference sequence).

This clonotype has just a few counts. The genes are TRBV27 and TRBJ1-4; 7 nucleotides agree with TRBD1. CDR3 size: 15 residues. Trimming at V came to 4 bases and at J to 8 bases, leaving 10 bases not matched to a gene. Germline V gene sequence: CDR1 MNHEY, CDR2 SMNVEV (reference sequence). The CDR3 reads CASSSTGVVGEKLFF. The DNA of the CDR3 is TGTGCCAGCAGTTCCACAGGGGTTGTTGGCGAAAAACTGTTTTTT.

This clonotype has just a few counts. The V and J genes are TRBV6-2 or TRBV6-3 and TRBJ2-7; TRBD1 matches at 11 bases. The V gene's germline CDR1 is MNHEY and CDR2 SVGEGT. Unmatched junction bases numbered 9, after V lost 6 bases and J lost 2 bases. The CDR3 extends over 16 amino acids. The CDR3 DNA is TGTGCCAGCAGCATAATTCCGGGACAGGGGGCCTACGAGCAGTACTTC. Its protein is CASSIIPGQGAYEQYF.

The V and J genes are TRBV4-3 and TRBJ2-5, with D perhaps TRBD1 or TRBD2 (5 bases each). CDR3 size: 15 residues. Trimming took 3 bases from V and 6 from J, leaving 17 bases between them. CDR1 LGHNA and CDR2 YSLEER come from the germline V gene. DNA for the CDR3: TGCGCCAGCAGCCATAGCCGGGACCGGAGGCAGACCCAGTACTTC. It codes for CASSHSRDRRQTQYF.

This clonotype was seen a handful of times. The J gene is TRBJ2-3, the V gene TRBV20-1; 7 positions match TRBD2. Germline V gene lookup returns CDR1 DFQATT and CDR2 SNEGSKA (reference sequence). The CDR3 covers 13 residues. Losses at the gene ends were 1 base for V and 14 bases for J; bases not matched to a gene: 12. The CDR3 loop reads CSARADTLADLYF. The DNA for the CDR3 is TGCAGTGCTAGAGCTGATACTCTAGCGGATCTGTATTTT.

CDR3 in amino acids: CASSLAPASSYEQYF. CDR3 nucleotides: TGTGCCAGCAGCTTAGCACCCGCTAGCTCCTACGAGCAGTACTTC. V gene TRBV7-9 combines with J gene TRBJ2-5; no firm D call. The DNA end is a closer match to TRBJ2-7, so the J assignment may be wrong. Germline values: CDR1 SEHNR, CDR2 FQNEAQ (reference sequence). There are 15 residues in the CDR3.

The chain is built from TRBV7-2 and TRBJ2-7; 7 bases match TRBD1. There are 14 residues in the CDR3. Germline CDR1 is SGHTA and CDR2 is FQGNSA. The J segment lost 4 bases and the V segment lost 5 bases, leaving 8 bases of the junction unmatched. The CDR3 sequence: CASSRQGLRYEQYF. The CDR3 DNA is TGTGCCAGCAGCCGACAGGGTTTACGGTACGAGCAGTACTTC.

The CDR3 DNA follows: TGTGCCAGGAGGGCCAATTCACCCCTCCACTTT. Amino acid sequence: CARRANSPLHF. The V and J genes are TRBV7-2 and TRBJ1-6; D not resolved. V shed 9 bases and J shed 7 bases, with 7 bases lying between them. Germline lookup yields CDR1 SGHTA and CDR2 FQGNSA. The CDR3 is 11 residues long.

Comment on this clonotype: One junction end does not reproduce the germline sequence, and a read error may be involved. This chain uses TRBV7-2 with TRBJ2-3, with TRBD1 as a possible D gene (6 bases). The CDR3 length is 14 residues. CDR1 is SGHTA and CDR2 is FQGNSA in the germline V gene. The CDR3 loop reads CAGSLDSSTDTQYF. CDR3 in DNA: TGTGCCGGCAGCTTGGACAGTAGCACAGATACGCAGTATTTT.

This chain connects TRBV12-3 or TRBV12-4 to TRBJ2-5; D call uncertain. This CDR3 contains 14 residues. V lost 2 bases to trimming and J lost 5 bases, with 12 bases between them. The CDR3 DNA reads TGTGCCAGCAGTTTAAGGTTGTCCCTCGAGACCCAGTACTTC. As protein: CASSLRLSLETQYF.

V gene TRBV24-1 combines with J gene TRBJ1-1; no clear D gene. Trimming shortened V by 4 bases and J by 0 bases, and 5 bases separated the two germline ends. The CDR3 is 13 residues long. Germline lookup yields CDR1 KGHDR and CDR2 SFDVKD. As DNA, the CDR3 is TGTGCCACCAGTGACTTCTTGAACACTGAAGCTTTCTTT. Amino acids: CATSDFLNTEAFF.

For this clonotype: A junction boundary mismatches the germline segment, possibly from a read error. V is TRBV28 and J is TRBJ2-5; tentative D call: TRBD2 (6 bases). Germline CDR1 MDHEN, CDR2 SYDVKM. The CDR3 has 17 residues. CDR3 sequence reads: CACSHMWLGRTEETQYF. Here the CDR3 DNA reads TGTGCCTGCAGCCATATGTGGTTGGGGAGGACGGAAGAGACCCAGTACTTC.

This clonotype has only a few counts. This chain uses TRBV20-1 with TRBJ2-1; TRBD2 is a possible D gene (6 bases). V was shortened by 0 bases and J by 0 bases, with 12 bases between the two germline ends. The CDR3 contains 16 residues. Germline-derived CDR1 and CDR2 are DFQATT and SNEGSKA (reference sequence). CDR3 amino acids: CSARDPATSSYNEQFF. DNA of the CDR3: TGCAGTGCTAGAGATCCGGCGACTAGCTCCTACAATGAGCAGTTCTTC.

This clonotype was counted a few times. The chain is built from TRBV7-9 and TRBJ2-3; TRBD2 is a possible D gene (6 bases). Germline CDR1 is SEHNR and CDR2 is FQNEAQ (reference sequence). V was cut by 3 bases and J by 3 bases, with 13 bases left in between. CDR3 size: 15 residues. The CDR3: CASSLSSGRTDTQYF. The CDR3 DNA reads as TGTGCCAGCAGCTTGAGTAGCGGAAGGACAGATACGCAGTATTTT.

This clonotype occurred a few times. The genes are TRBV12-3 or TRBV12-4 and TRBJ1-1; D gene ambiguous. The CDR3 totals 15 residues. V was clipped by 4 bases and J by 4 bases, with 16 bases between them. The CDR3 bases are TGTGCCAGCAGTTCCGACGCTAACACGTTCACTGAAGCTTTCTTT. Translating gives CASSSDANTFTEAFF.

The CDR3 DNA is TGTGCCAGCAGCCGCCAGACTAGCGGGATCTCCTACAATGAGCAGTTCTTC. Its translation: CASSRQTSGISYNEQFF. The V gene is TRBV4-2, the J gene TRBJ2-1; 11 bases are a match to TRBD2. Germline V gives CDR1 LGHNA, CDR2 YNFKEQ. The J segment lost 0 bases and the V segment lost 4 bases, leaving 5 bases of the junction unmatched. CDR3 length: 17 amino acids.

In this sample, this clonotype turned up a few times. The chain couples TRBV7-6 to TRBJ1-3; D uncertain. Per germline, CDR1 SGHVS and CDR2 FNYEAQ. V lost 5 bases and J lost 4, with 18 bases in between. The CDR3 is made up of 16 amino acids. This chain's CDR3 is CASSARLGDFGNTIYF. CDR3 coding DNA: TGTGCCAGCAGCGCCCGATTAGGCGACTTCGGAAACACCATATATTTT. Full variable domain (remainder filled in from reference TRBV7-6 and TRBJ1-3): GAGVSQSPRYKVTKRGQDVALRCDPISGHVSLYWYRQALGQGPEFLTYFNYEAQQDKSGLPNDRFSAERPEGSISTLTIQRTEQRDSAMYRCASSARLGDFGNTIYFGEGSWLTVV.

V gene TRBV10-3 combines with J gene TRBJ1-5, with no clear D. Per the germline V gene, CDR1 is ENHRY and CDR2 is SYGVKD. The CDR3 has 14 residues. Trimming stripped 3 bases from V and 6 bases from J, with 12 bases between. The CDR3 DNA reads TGTGCCATCAGTGATGGTAAAACGACTCAGCCCCAGCATTTT. Amino acid sequence: CAISDGKTTQPQHF.

The genes are TRBV7-9 and TRBJ1-4; D gene ambiguous. With 3 bases removed from V and 6 bases from J, the gap between germline ends came to 20 bases. The CDR3 has 17 residues. Germline CDR1 is SEHNR and CDR2 is FQNEAQ (reference sequence). CDR3 DNA sequence: TGTGCCAGCAGCTTCCCTGGCGAGGATCCCTGGTATGAAAAACTGTTTTTT. Its translation: CASSFPGEDPWYEKLFF.

This clonotype was counted between two and nine times. The chain is built from TRBV5-1 and TRBJ1-4; D may be TRBD1 (5 bases). This CDR3 has 15 residues. Trimming cost V 0 bases and J 5 bases, with 11 bases left between them. Germline lookup yields CDR1 SGHRS and CDR2 YFSETQ. The CDR3 sequence is CASSLVGGYNEKLFF. In DNA form, the CDR3 reads TGCGCCAGCAGCTTGGTTGGGGGTTACAATGAAAAACTGTTTTTT. The full variable domain, rest sourced from reference TRBV5-1 and TRBJ1-4, is KAGVTQTPRYLIKTRGQQVTLSCSPISGHRSVSWYQQTPGQGLQFLFEYFSETQRNKGNFPGRFSGRQFSNSRSEMNVSTLELGDSALYLCASSLVGGYNEKLFFGSGTQLSVL.

The sample holds a few counts of this clonotype. The V and J genes are TRBV7-2 and TRBJ2-7; 7 nucleotides match TRBD2. The CDR3 extends over 14 amino acids. V shed 4 bases and J 0 bases; nucleotides not matched to a gene: 3. Germline loops: CDR1 SGHTA, CDR2 FQGNSA. CDR3 bases: TGTGCCAGCAGCTCCCAGCGGGACTCCTACGAGCAGTACTTC. This translates into CASSSQRDSYEQYF.

This clonotype has a handful of counts. The chain carries TRBV29-1 and TRBJ1-1; weak D call: TRBD1 (6 bases). The CDR3 consists of 14 residues. Looked up from germline, CDR1 is SQVTM and CDR2 is ANQGSEA. The germline V and J ends were trimmed by 6 bases and 5 bases, with 19 bases remaining between them. The CDR3 loop reads CSVEKQGMGTEAFF. CDR3 DNA sequence: TGCAGCGTAGAAAAGCAGGGGATGGGTACTGAAGCTTTCTTT.

The rearrangement joins TRBV29-1 to TRBJ2-5, with 7 bases that match TRBD2. V lost 4 bases, J lost 5 bases, and 10 bases stayed unmatched. CDR3 size: 14 residues. The germline V gene has CDR1 SQVTM and CDR2 ANQGSEA. The CDR3, as DNA: TGCAGCGTTGGAATAGGGAGCGGGGTTGAGACCCAGTACTTC. Protein: CSVGIGSGVETQYF.

This clonotype has more than one count but fewer than ten. The chain joins TRBV28 to TRBJ1-1; 7 nucleotides agree with TRBD1. J was trimmed by 3 bases and V by 6 bases; bases with no gene match: 16. The germline V gene has CDR1 MDHEN and CDR2 SYDVKM. The CDR3 sequence is 17 residues long. DNA for the CDR3: TGTGCCAGCAGCGGGCTCCCAGGGACAGCTGACGACACTGAAGCTTTCTTT. Protein product: CASSGLPGTADDTEAFF.

The genes are TRBV29-1 and TRBJ2-1, with D unclear. Trimming cost V 3 bases and J 6 bases, with 9 bases left between them. CDR3 length: 12 residues. Per the germline V gene, CDR1 is SQVTM and CDR2 is ANQGSEA. This chain's CDR3 is CSVDRGSNEQFF. CDR3 bases: TGCAGCGTTGACCGCGGTTCCAATGAGCAGTTCTTC.

This sequence joins TRBV29-1 and TRBJ1-2; D is unclear. Trimming stripped 6 bases from V and 5 bases from J, with 10 bases between. The germline V gene has CDR1 SQVTM and CDR2 ANQGSEA. The CDR3 extends over 11 amino acids. CDR3 region: CSVHTGYGYTF. The CDR3 DNA follows: TGCAGCGTCCACACGGGGTATGGCTACACCTTC.

This clonotype was detected a few times. The chain recombines TRBV3-1 with TRBJ2-2, with D uncertain. With 1 base removed from V and 7 bases from J, the gap between germline ends came to 10 bases. The length of the CDR3 is 14 residues. Germline V gives CDR1 LGHDT, CDR2 YNNKEL (reference sequence). The CDR3 spells CASSQGKVNGELFF. The CDR3 bases are TGTGCCAGCAGCCAAGGAAAGGTGAACGGGGAGCTGTTTTTT.

About this clonotype: Relative to the germline gene, one junction end is altered; a read error may explain this. This chain connects TRBV7-7 to TRBJ2-1; 8 nucleotides match TRBD2. The CDR3 has 14 residues. Per germline, CDR1 SSHAT and CDR2 FNYEAQ (reference sequence). This CDR3 is CASSLEGTSIEQFF. CDR3 nucleotide sequence: TGTGCTAGCAGCTTAGAGGGGACTAGTATTGAGCAGTTCTTC.

This clonotype was counted a few times. The junction departs from the called germline gene at one end, perhaps through a read error. V usage is TRBV20-1 and J usage is TRBJ2-7; no clear D. The germline V gene encodes CDR1 DFQATT and CDR2 SNEGSKA (reference sequence). There are 14 residues in the CDR3. The CDR3 nucleotides read TGCAGTGCTAGAGACAGGCGTCGACCCTACAAGCAGTACTTC. This gives the protein CSARDRRRPYKQYF.